This is a list of T cell receptor beta chains from one sample in a study of cytomegalovirus exposure and HLA in healthy donors. Libraries were prepared by immunoSEQ multiplex PCR; TCRdb keeps only in-frame clonotypes and omits some of them. The top ten clones hold less than 4% of a sample with around 150,000 clones, over 80% of them seen once. Sequencing was performed on PBMCs. These receptors all come from a male donor in good health and CMV-seronegative. CDR3s include the opening cysteine and the closing phenylalanine or tryptophan. Each record gives: clone size, V gene, J gene, D gene, CDR3 protein, CDR3 DNA. The D gene is left open where the match is weak. Some rows mark clone size as missing; the rest say once, few, many or name a class of expanded clone.

once,TRBV7-8,TRBJ2-7,TRBD1,CASGDSTYEQYF,TGTGCCAGCGGGGACAGCACCTACGAGCAGTACTTC
-,TRBV27,TRBJ2-3,TRBD2,CASSFSGGMRTDTQYF,TGTGCCAGCAGTTTTAGCGGGGGAATGAGAACAGATACGCAGTATTTT
-,TRBV28,TRBJ2-7,TRBD1,CASRTALTRTGGGDLYYEQYF,TGTGCCAGCAGAACGGCCCTCACACGGACAGGGGGCGGCGATTTATACTACGAGCAGTACTTC
-,TRBV27,TRBJ2-3,-,CASSVFSYYTDTQYF,TGTGCCAGCAGTGTGTTCTCCTACTACACAGATACGCAGTATTTT
-,TRBV28,TRBJ2-2,TRBD1,CASSPTGGMGGELFF,TGTGCCAGCAGTCCGACAGGGGGCATGGGCGGGGAGCTGTTTTTT
once,TRBV27,TRBJ2-2,-,CASQFSPRGPGELFF,TGTGCCAGCCAGTTTAGCCCCAGGGGACCCGGGGAGCTGTTTTTT
once,TRBV6-6,TRBJ1-1,TRBD1,CASSRDSECEAFF,TGTGCCAGCAGCCGGGACAGTGAGTGTGAAGCTTTCTTT
-,TRBV9,TRBJ2-3,-,CASSVELGVDGTDTQYF,TGTGCCAGCAGCGTAGAATTGGGAGTTGATGGCACAGATACGCAGTATTTT
-,TRBV13,TRBJ2-1,-,CASSLYGGRGVDEQFF,TGTGCCAGCAGCTTATACGGGGGGCGTGGAGTAGATGAGCAGTTCTTC
once,TRBV6-5,TRBJ1-3,-,CASSYSGQGSGNTIYF,TGTGCCAGCAGTTACTCCGGCCAGGGATCTGGAAACACCATATATTTT
-,TRBV7-6,TRBJ1-5,-,CASSSGDSNQPQHF,TGTGCCAGCAGCTCGGGGGATAGCAATCAGCCCCAGCATTTT
once,TRBV7-7,TRBJ1-1,-,CASSAGMNTEAFF,TGTGCTAGCAGCGCAGGAATGAACACTGAAGCTTTCTTT
once,TRBV9,TRBJ2-7,TRBD2,CASSAGTTTYEQYF,TGTGCCAGCAGCGCCGGGACTACCACCTACGAGCAGTACTTC
-,TRBV10-3,TRBJ2-5,TRBD1,CAISEPGQGLETQYF,TGTGCCATCAGCGAACCGGGACAGGGGCTAGAGACCCAGTACTTC
-,TRBV9,TRBJ2-1,TRBD2,CASSVVGRTSGGNSYNEQFF,TGTGCCAGCAGCGTAGTCGGGAGAACTAGCGGGGGGAACTCCTACAATGAGCAGTTCTTC
few,TRBV6-1,TRBJ2-7,TRBD1,CASSASSGTGAYEQYF,TGTGCCAGCAGTGCATCCTCCGGGACAGGCGCCTACGAGCAGTACTTC
-,TRBV19,TRBJ1-1,-,CASSITGWMDTEAFF,TGTGCCAGTAGTATCACAGGGTGGATGGACACTGAAGCTTTCTTT
-,TRBV9,TRBJ2-3,-,CASSVGSGSTDTQYF,TGTGCCAGCAGCGTAGGGAGCGGGAGCACAGATACGCAGTATTTT
-,TRBV2,TRBJ1-5,TRBD1,CASGGQAGISLQHF,TGTGCCAGCGGGGGACAGGCGGGTATCTCTCTCCAGCATTTT
-,TRBV18,TRBJ1-1,TRBD1,CASSPRQGSNTEAFF,TGTGCCAGCTCACCGCGACAGGGCTCCAACACTGAAGCTTTCTTT
-,TRBV11-2,TRBJ2-7,TRBD2,CASSLFLSGSSYEQYF,TGTGCCAGCAGCTTGTTTCTTAGCGGGAGCTCCTACGAGCAGTACTTC
-,TRBV7-2,TRBJ2-7,-,CASSLGVAVPYEQYF,TGTGCCAGCAGCTTAGGGGTAGCGGTCCCCTACGAGCAGTACTTC
-,TRBV7-3,TRBJ2-7,-,CASSLTAGSYEQYF,TGTGCCAGCAGCTTAACGGCGGGGTCCTACGAGCAGTACTTC
once,TRBV20-1,TRBJ1-1,-,CSSRPIHEAFF,TGCAGTTCCAGGCCCATACATGAAGCTTTCTTT
-,TRBV6-5,TRBJ1-2,-,CASSYGGNGYTF,TGTGCCAGCAGTTATGGGGGGAATGGCTACACCTTC
-,TRBV5-4,TRBJ2-3,TRBD2,CASSIDRSREAGTDTQYF,TGTGCCAGCAGCATCGACCGAAGTCGGGAGGCTGGCACAGATACGCAGTATTTT
-,TRBV28,TRBJ2-3,-,CASSFSGDRTDTQYF,TGTGCCAGCAGTTTCTCAGGGGATCGCACAGATACGCAGTATTTT
-,TRBV5-1,TRBJ2-1,-,CASSLGDEGVTYNEQFF,TGCGCCAGCAGCTTGGGTGATGAAGGGGTCACCTACAATGAGCAGTTCTTC
-,TRBV5-4,TRBJ2-7,TRBD1,CASSFGGQGLSYEQYF,TGTGCCAGCAGCTTTGGGGGACAGGGGCTCTCCTACGAGCAGTACTTC
once,TRBV23-1,TRBJ1-4,-,CASSLICEGRVGSNEKLFF,TGCGCCAGCAGTCTGATTTGTGAGGGTAGGGTGGGTTCTAATGAAAAACTGTTTTTT
-,TRBV27,TRBJ1-5,-,CASSSQGTPNQPQHF,TGTGCCAGCAGTTCACAGGGAACTCCTAATCAGCCCCAGCATTTT